This TCR beta chain was sequenced for a study of control samples from healthy donors and cancer patients. This CDR3 comprises 11 residues. V was trimmed by 2 bases and J by 10 bases, leaving 7 bases between them. The germline V gene encodes CDR1 SGHRS and CDR2 YFSETQ. The assay was immunoSEQ multiplex PCR, and TCRdb's table has in-frame clones only and misses some. Counted here are about 140,000 clones, 90% to 95% occurring once; the ten biggest clones make up about an eighth. The sample comprised blood. The rearrangement joins TRBV5-1 to TRBJ2-4; no firm D call. This clonotype was sampled from a man aged 35 to 55 in good health. This CDR3 is CASSFAPIQYF. The CDR3 coding sequence is TGCGCCAGCAGCTTTGCGCCAATTCAGTACTTC.